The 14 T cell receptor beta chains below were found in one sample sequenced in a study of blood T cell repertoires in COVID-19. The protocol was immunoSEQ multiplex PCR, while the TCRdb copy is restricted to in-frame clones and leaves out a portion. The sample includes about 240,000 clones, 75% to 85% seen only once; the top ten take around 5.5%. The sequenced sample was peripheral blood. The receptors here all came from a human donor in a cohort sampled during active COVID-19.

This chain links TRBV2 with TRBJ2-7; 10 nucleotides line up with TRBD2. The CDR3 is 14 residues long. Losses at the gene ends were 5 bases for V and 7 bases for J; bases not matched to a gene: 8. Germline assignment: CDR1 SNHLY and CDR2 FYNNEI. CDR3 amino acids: CASSRTSGAGEQYF. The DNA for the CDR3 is TGTGCCAGCAGTCGTACTAGCGGGGCGGGGGAGCAGTACTTC.

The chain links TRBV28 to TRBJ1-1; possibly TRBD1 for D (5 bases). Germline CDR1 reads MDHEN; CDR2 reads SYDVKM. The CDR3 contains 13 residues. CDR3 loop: CAFSRGVNTEAFF. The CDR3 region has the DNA TGTGCTTTTTCTAGGGGCGTTAACACTGAAGCTTTCTTT.

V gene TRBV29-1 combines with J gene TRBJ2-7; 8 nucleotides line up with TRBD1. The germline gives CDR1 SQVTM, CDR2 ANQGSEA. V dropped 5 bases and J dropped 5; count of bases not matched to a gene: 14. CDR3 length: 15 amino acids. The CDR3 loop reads CSVSGKGQGRNEQYF. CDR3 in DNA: TGCAGCGTTTCGGGCAAAGGACAGGGAAGGAACGAGCAGTACTTC.

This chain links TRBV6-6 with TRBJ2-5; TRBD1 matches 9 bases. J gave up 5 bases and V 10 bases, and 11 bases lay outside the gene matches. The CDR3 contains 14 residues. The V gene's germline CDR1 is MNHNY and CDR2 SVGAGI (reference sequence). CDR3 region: CAIRWGQGLETQYF. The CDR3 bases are TGTGCCATCCGGTGGGGACAGGGCCTCGAGACCCAGTACTTC.

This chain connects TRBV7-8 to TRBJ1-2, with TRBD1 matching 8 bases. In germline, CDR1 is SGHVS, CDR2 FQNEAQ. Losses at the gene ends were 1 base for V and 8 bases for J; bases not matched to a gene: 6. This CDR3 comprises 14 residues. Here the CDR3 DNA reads TGTGCCAGCAGCTTAGGACAGGGGACGGGAGGCTACACCTTC. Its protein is CASSLGQGTGGYTF.

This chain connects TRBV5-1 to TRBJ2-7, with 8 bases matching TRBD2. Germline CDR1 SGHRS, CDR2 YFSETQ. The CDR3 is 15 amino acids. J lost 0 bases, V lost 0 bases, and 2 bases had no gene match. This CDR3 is CASSLGLAGSYEQYF. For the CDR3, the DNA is TGCGCCAGCAGCTTGGGCCTAGCGGGCTCCTACGAGCAGTACTTC.

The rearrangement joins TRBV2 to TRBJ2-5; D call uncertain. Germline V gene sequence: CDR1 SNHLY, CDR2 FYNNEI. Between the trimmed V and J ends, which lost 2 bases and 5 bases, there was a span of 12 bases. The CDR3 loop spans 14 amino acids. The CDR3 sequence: CASSESWQAETQYF. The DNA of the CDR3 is TGTGCCAGCAGTGAATCGTGGCAGGCGGAGACCCAGTACTTC.

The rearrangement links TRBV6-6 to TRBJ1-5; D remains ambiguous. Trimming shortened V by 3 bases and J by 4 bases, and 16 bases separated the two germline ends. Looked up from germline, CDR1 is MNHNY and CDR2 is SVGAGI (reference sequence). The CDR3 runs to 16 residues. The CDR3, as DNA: TGTGCCAGCAGTTATATAAGCCGCTTCTTAAATCAGCCCCAGCATTTT. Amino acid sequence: CASSYISRFLNQPQHF.

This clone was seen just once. CDR3 coding DNA: TGTGCCAGCAGCGGACTAGCGGGAGGCGGGGATACGCAGTATTTT. Translation gives CASSGLAGGGDTQYF. This rearrangement joins TRBV2 to TRBJ2-3, with 14 bases matching TRBD2. Germline values: CDR1 SNHLY, CDR2 FYNNEI. This CDR3 spans 15 amino acids. Germline trimming cut 6 bases from V and 6 bases from J; bases unmatched to any gene: 5.

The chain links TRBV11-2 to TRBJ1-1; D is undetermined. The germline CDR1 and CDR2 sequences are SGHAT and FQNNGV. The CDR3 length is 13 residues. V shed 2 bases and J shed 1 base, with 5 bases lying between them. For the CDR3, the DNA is TGTGCCAGCAGCTTAATCCGGAACACTGAAGCTTTCTTT. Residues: CASSLIRNTEAFF.

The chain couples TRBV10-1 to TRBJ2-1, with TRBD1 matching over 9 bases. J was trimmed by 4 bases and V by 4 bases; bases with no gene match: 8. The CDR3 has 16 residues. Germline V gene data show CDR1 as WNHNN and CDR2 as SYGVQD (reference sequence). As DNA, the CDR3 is TGCGCCAGCAGTGCCGGGGGACAGGGTTCATACAATGAGCAGTTCTTC. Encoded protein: CASSAGGQGSYNEQFF.

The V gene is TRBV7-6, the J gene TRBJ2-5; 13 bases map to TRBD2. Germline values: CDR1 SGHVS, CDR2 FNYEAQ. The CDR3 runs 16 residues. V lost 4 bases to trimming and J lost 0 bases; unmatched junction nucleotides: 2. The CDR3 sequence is CASSSGLAGDQETQYF. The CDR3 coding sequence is TGTGCCAGCAGCTCCGGACTAGCGGGGGACCAAGAGACCCAGTACTTC.

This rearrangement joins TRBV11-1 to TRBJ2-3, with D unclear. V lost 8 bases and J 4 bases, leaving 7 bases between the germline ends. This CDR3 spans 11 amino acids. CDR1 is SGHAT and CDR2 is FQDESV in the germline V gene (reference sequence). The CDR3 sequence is CASQGADTQYF. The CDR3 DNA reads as TGTGCCAGCCAAGGAGCAGATACGCAGTATTTT.

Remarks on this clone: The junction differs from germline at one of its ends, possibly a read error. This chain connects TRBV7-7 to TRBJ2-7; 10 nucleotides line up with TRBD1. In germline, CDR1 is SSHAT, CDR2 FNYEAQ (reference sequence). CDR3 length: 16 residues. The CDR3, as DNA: TGTGCTAGCAGCTTACGAGACAGGGGGCAATCCTACGAGCAGTACTTC. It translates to CASSLRDRGQSYEQYF.